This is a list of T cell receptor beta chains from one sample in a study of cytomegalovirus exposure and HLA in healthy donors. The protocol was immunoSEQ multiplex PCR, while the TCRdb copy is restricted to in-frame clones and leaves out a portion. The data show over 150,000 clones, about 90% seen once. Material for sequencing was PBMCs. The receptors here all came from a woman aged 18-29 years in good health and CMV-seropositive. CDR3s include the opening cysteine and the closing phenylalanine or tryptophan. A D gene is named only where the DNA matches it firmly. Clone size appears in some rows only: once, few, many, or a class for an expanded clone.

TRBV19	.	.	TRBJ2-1	CASSIATGLYNEQFF	TGTGCCAGTAGTATAGCTACAGGCCTATACAATGAGCAGTTCTTC
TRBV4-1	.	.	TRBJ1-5	CASSQAPGDQPQHF	TGCGCCAGCAGCCAAGCCCCAGGGGATCAGCCCCAGCATTTT
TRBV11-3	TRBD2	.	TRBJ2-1	CASSRSGLAGGGEQFF	TGTGCCAGCAGCCGATCTGGGCTAGCGGGGGGTGGTGAGCAGTTCTTC
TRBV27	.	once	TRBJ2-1	CASSFAGGNDEQFF	TGTGCCAGCAGTTTTGCTGGAGGGAACGATGAGCAGTTCTTC
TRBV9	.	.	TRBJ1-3	CASRDHSSGNTIYF	TGTGCCAGCAGAGACCACAGCTCTGGAAACACCATATATTTT
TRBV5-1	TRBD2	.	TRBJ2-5	CASSIGTSGETQYF	TGCGCCAGCAGCATAGGGACTAGCGGGGAGACCCAGTACTTC
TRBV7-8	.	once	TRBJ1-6	CASSPRREGSGSPLHF	TGTGCCAGCAGCCCTAGGAGGGAGGGCAGTGGATCACCCCTCCACTTT
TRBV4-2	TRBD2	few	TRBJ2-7	CASSPRTSGRQFEQYF	TGTGCCAGCAGCCCACGGACTAGCGGGAGGCAATTCGAGCAGTACTTC
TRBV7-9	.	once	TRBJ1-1	CASSSGQRVEAFF	TGTGCCAGCAGCTCTGGACAGCGAGTTGAAGCTTTCTTT
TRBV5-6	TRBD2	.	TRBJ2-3	CASSFGRVDTQYF	TGTGCCAGCAGCTTCGGGAGGGTCGATACGCAGTATTTT
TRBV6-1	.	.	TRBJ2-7	CASSKRGSRWEQYF	TGTGCCAGCAGTAAAAGAGGCAGCCGCTGGGAGCAGTACTTC
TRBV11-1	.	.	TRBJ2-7	CASSLAGQGIYEQYF	TGTGCCAGCAGCTTAGCTGGCCAGGGAATCTACGAGCAGTACTTC
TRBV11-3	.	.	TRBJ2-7	CASSLDPSREQYF	TGTGCCAGCAGCTTAGATCCTTCGCGAGAGCAGTACTTC
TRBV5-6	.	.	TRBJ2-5	CASSFGGGDRETQYF	TGTGCCAGCAGCTTCGGAGGGGGGGATCGGGAGACCCAGTACTTC
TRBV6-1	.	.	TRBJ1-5	CASSREGSGFQPQHF	TGTGCCAGCAGTAGAGAGGGCTCGGGCTTCCAGCCCCAGCATTTT
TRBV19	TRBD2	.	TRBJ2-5	CASSGARGGRETQYF	TGTGCCAGTAGTGGCGCGCGGGGGGGCCGCGAGACCCAGTACTTC
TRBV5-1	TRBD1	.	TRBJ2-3	CASSKGQGAGTDTQYF	TGCGCCAGCAGCAAGGGACAGGGGGCCGGTACAGATACGCAGTATTTT
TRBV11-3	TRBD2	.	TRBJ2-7	CASSFGGLAGVSEQYF	TGTGCCAGCAGCTTTGGCGGACTAGCGGGAGTAAGCGAGCAGTACTTC
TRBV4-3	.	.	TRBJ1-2	CASSHRQAANYGYTF	TGCGCCAGCAGCCACCGACAGGCCGCTAACTATGGCTACACCTTC
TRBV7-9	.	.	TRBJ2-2	CADPVGATGELFF	TGTGCCGACCCAGTTGGGGCCACCGGGGAGCTGTTTTTT
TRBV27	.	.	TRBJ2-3	CASSINTDTQYF	TGTGCCAGCAGTATAAACACAGATACGCAGTATTTT
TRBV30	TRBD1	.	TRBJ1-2	CAWSVRQGDRAF	TGTGCCTGGAGTGTACGGCAGGGCGACAGGGCATTC
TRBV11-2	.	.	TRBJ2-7	CASSLVSDYEQYF	TGTGCCAGCAGCTTAGTTTCAGACTACGAGCAGTACTTC
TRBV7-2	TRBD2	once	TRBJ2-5	CASTQGGGRSETQYF	TGTGCCAGCACCCAAGGAGGCGGGAGGTCAGAGACCCAGTACTTC
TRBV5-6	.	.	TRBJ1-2	CASSLVGAEILYGYTF	TGTGCCAGCAGCTTGGTGGGGGCTGAAATTCTGTATGGCTACACCTTC
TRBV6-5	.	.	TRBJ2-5	CASSFQVRETQYF	TGTGCCAGCAGTTTCCAGGTGCGAGAGACCCAGTACTTC
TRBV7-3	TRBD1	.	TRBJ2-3	CASSLTLVGRGRPDTQYF	TGTGCCAGCAGCTTAACGTTAGTCGGCAGGGGGCGGCCAGATACGCAGTATTTT
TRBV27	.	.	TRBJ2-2	CASSLSRAGTGELFF	TGTGCCAGCAGTTTAAGCCGGGCGGGAACCGGGGAGCTGTTTTTT
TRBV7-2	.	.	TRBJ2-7	CASSLSGSYEQYF	TGTGCCAGCAGCTTGAGCGGATCCTACGAGCAGTACTTC
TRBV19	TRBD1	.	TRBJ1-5	CASRWTGNQPQHF	TGTGCCAGTCGTTGGACAGGTAATCAGCCCCAGCATTTT
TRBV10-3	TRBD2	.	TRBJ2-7	CAISEPGLAGAEQYF	TGTGCCATCAGTGAGCCGGGACTAGCGGGAGCCGAGCAGTACTTC
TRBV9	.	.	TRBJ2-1	CASSANQGYEQFF	TGTGCCAGCAGCGCTAATCAGGGATATGAGCAGTTCTTC
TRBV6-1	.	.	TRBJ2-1	CASSDTGSRNEQFF	TGTGCCAGCAGTGACACAGGATCTAGGAATGAGCAGTTCTTC
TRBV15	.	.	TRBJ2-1	CATSTPLRDEQFF	TGTGCCACCAGCACCCCCTTGAGGGATGAGCAGTTCTTC
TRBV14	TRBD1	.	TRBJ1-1	CASSQVQGDTEAFF	TGTGCCAGCAGCCAAGTACAGGGGGACACTGAAGCTTTCTTT
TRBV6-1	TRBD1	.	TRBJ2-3	CASIRQGLNTDTQYF	TGTGCCAGCATTAGACAGGGGCTGAACACAGATACGCAGTATTTT
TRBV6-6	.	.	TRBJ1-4	CASSTREDEKLFF	TGTGCCAGCAGTACCAGGGAGGATGAAAAACTGTTTTTT
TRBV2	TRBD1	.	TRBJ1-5	CASSERQGARNQPQHF	TGTGCCAGCAGTGAACGGCAGGGGGCGAGGAATCAGCCCCAGCATTTT
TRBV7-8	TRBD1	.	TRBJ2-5	CASSLARVRAGGRETQYF	TGTGCCAGCAGCTTAGCGCGTGTAAGGGCAGGGGGCCGAGAGACCCAGTACTTC
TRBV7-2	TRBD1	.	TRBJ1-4	CASSSSRGRDEKLFF	TGTGCCAGCAGCTCTAGCAGGGGGCGCGATGAAAAACTGTTTTTT
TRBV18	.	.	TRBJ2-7	CASSEDRPRGEQYF	TGTGCCAGCTCGGAAGACAGGCCAAGGGGCGAGCAGTACTTC
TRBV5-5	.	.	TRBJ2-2	CASSLAWGLVGEAGELFF	TGTGCCAGCAGCTTGGCCTGGGGGCTTGTCGGCGAGGCCGGGGAGCTGTTTTTT
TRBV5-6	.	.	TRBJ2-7	CASSLFPSYLPYEQYF	TGTGCCAGCAGCTTGTTTCCTAGCTATCTTCCCTACGAGCAGTACTTC
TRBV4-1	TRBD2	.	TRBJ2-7	CASSQDTTSGGHYEQYF	TGCGCCAGCAGCCAAGATACGACTAGCGGGGGTCACTACGAGCAGTACTTC
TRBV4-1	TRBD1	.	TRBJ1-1	CASSFGQQGAAMNTEAFF	TGCGCCAGCAGCTTTGGTCAACAGGGGGCGGCGATGAACACTGAAGCTTTCTTT
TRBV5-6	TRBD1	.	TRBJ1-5	CASSARTGGFGIGNQPQHF	TGTGCCAGCAGCGCACGGACAGGGGGATTTGGGATTGGCAATCAGCCCCAGCATTTT
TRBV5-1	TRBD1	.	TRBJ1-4	CASSYTGVNEKLFF	TGCGCCAGCAGCTATACAGGGGTAAATGAAAAACTGTTTTTT
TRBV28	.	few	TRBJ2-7	CASSSRGPSYEQYF	TGTGCCAGCAGTTCGCGGGGGCCCTCCTACGAGCAGTACTTC
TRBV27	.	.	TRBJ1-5	CASSLTGSNQPQHF	TGTGCCAGCAGTCTGACAGGATCTAATCAGCCCCAGCATTTT
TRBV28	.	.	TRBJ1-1	CASSLWANTEAFF	TGTGCCAGCAGTTTATGGGCGAACACTGAAGCTTTCTTT
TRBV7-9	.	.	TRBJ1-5	CASSNGGSQPQHF	TGTGCCAGCAGCAACGGGGGTAGTCAGCCCCAGCATTTT
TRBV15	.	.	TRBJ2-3	CATSRGGTGDTQYF	TGTGCCACCAGCAGAGGGGGCACAGGAGATACGCAGTATTTT
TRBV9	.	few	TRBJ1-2	CASSVTPSAGLGGYTF	TGTGCCAGCAGCGTAACCCCTTCGGCGGGGCTCGGTGGCTACACCTTC
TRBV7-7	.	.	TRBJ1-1	CASSASGTSEAFF	TGTGCCAGCAGCGCCTCGGGGACATCTGAAGCTTTCTTT